These 12 T cell receptor beta chains were sequenced from one sample in a study of blood T cells in healthy people across ages. A second PCR of 7 to 11 cycles used a sample-barcoded 5' primer and a J-beta primer mix. TCRdb ran MiXCR on the 5' RACE reads and lists one entry per CDR3 protein. This table has around 1,000,000 distinct CDR3 sequences, under 40% appearing once. Sequenced: blood. All receptors come from a man younger than 30 in good health.

This chain links TRBV4-3 with TRBJ2-1; TRBD2 agrees at 7 bases. J lost 3 bases, V lost 1 base, and 3 bases had no gene match. CDR3 length: 15 residues. Germline CDR1 LGHNA, CDR2 YSLEER. This chain's CDR3 is CASSQVLADYNEQFF. In nucleotides, the CDR3 is TGCGCCAGCAGCCAAGTCCTAGCGGACTACAATGAGCAGTTCTTC.

This clonotype was seen only a few times. CDR3: CASSRMTGAYEQYF. In nucleotides, the CDR3 is TGTGCCAGCAGCCGTATGACAGGCGCCTACGAGCAGTACTTC. The rearrangement joins TRBV3-1 to TRBJ2-7, with a tentative D call TRBD1 (6 bases). Germline CDR1 LGHDT, CDR2 YNNKEL (reference sequence). Trimming removed 4 bases at V and 2 bases at J, with 12 bases between. This CDR3 has 14 amino acids.

The V call is TRBV13, the J call TRBJ2-3; either TRBD1 or TRBD2 may fit D (7 bases each). Germline values: CDR1 PRHDT, CDR2 FYEKMQ (reference sequence). V lost 5 bases and J 1 base, leaving 16 bases between the germline ends. This CDR3 is built from 16 residues. The CDR3 sequence is CASSPGGGPRTDTQYF. The CDR3 region has the DNA TGTGCCAGCAGCCCAGGGGGGGGTCCACGCACAGATACGCAGTATTTT.

The rearrangement links TRBV6-5 to TRBJ1-2; D gene uncertain. Per the germline V gene, CDR1 is MNHEY and CDR2 is SVGAGI. V was cut by 8 bases and J by 3 bases, with 22 bases left in between. The CDR3 is 16 residues long. CDR3 loop: CASSYGGRVPHYGYTF. The CDR3 nucleotides are TGTGCCAGCTCCTACGGAGGAAGGGTCCCCCACTATGGCTACACCTTC.

A single count supports this clonotype. An end of the junction differs from the germline gene, which may be a read error. The rearrangement uses TRBV20-1 and TRBJ1-5, with TRBD1 matching 10 bases. CDR3 length equals 16 residues. From germline, CDR1 is DFQATT and CDR2 SNEGSKA (reference sequence). The CDR3 DNA follows: TGCAGTGCTAGAGACGTGACAGGGGGCGGCAATCGGCCCCAGCATTTT. Translation: CSARDVTGGGNRPQHF.

On this clonotype: Germline and junction disagree at one end, which may indicate a read error. The chain is built from TRBV4-3 and TRBJ2-1, with 8 positions matching TRBD1. Looked up from germline, CDR1 is LGHNA and CDR2 is YSLEER. The CDR3 spans 15 residues. The CDR3 DNA sequence: TGCGCCGGCAGCCAAGATCGGAGACAGGGGATTGAGCAGTTCTTC. It translates to CAGSQDRRQGIEQFF.

On this clonotype itself: A much larger clone is a single base away; this may be a read error. V and J are TRBV12-3 or TRBV12-4 and TRBJ2-5; D is ambiguous. With 2 bases removed from V and 11 bases from J, the gap between germline ends came to 12 bases. This CDR3 is built from 12 residues. CDR3 sequence reads: CASSLSNHEQYF. Written as DNA, the CDR3 is TGTGCCAGCAGTTTATCAAACCATGAGCAGTACTTC.

The chain is built from TRBV27 and TRBJ2-3; a possible D gene is TRBD1 (5 bases). Germline values: CDR1 MNHEY, CDR2 SMNVEV (reference sequence). V dropped 3 bases and J dropped 6 bases, with 10 bases sitting between them. The CDR3 length is 13 residues. CDR3 sequence: CASSFEPGDTQYF. CDR3 DNA: TGTGCCAGCAGTTTTGAACCAGGGGATACGCAGTATTTT.

The V and J genes are TRBV12-5 and TRBJ2-2; 7 bases align to TRBD1. The CDR3 consists of 15 residues. Per the germline V gene, CDR1 is LGHNT and CDR2 is FRNRAP. The V gene end was trimmed by 5 bases and the J gene end by 2 bases; junction bases not matched to a gene: 5. As DNA, the CDR3 is TGTGCTAGTGGTCAAGGGACAGTCAACACCGGGGAGCTGTTTTTT. Translating gives CASGQGTVNTGELFF.

The chain recombines TRBV20-1 with TRBJ2-5; D may correspond to TRBD1 or TRBD2 (6 bases each). The V end was cut by 0 bases, the J end by 0 bases, with 11 bases between. Germline CDR1 DFQATT, CDR2 SNEGSKA (reference sequence). CDR3 length equals 15 residues. The CDR3 spells CSARDGGDNQETQYF. In nucleotides, the CDR3 is TGCAGTGCTAGAGATGGCGGGGACAACCAAGAGACCCAGTACTTC.

This clonotype turned up a few times. The gene calls are TRBV20-1 and TRBJ1-2, with TRBD1 matching 7 bases. CDR1 is DFQATT and CDR2 is SNEGSKA in the germline V gene (reference sequence). The CDR3 length is 14 residues. After removal of 6 bases from V and 8 bases from J, the junction contained 15 bases not matched to a gene. CDR3 loop: CSAHRRGPVGGYTF. As DNA, the CDR3 is TGCAGTGCGCATAGGAGGGGGCCGGTTGGAGGCTACACCTTC.

The chain joins TRBV11-2 to TRBJ2-3; possibly TRBD2 for D (5 bases). CDR3 length: 13 amino acids. The germline V and J ends were trimmed by 2 bases and 6 bases, with 9 bases remaining between them. In germline, CDR1 is SGHAT, CDR2 FQNNGV. The CDR3 sequence: CASSLPGMDTQYF. The CDR3 DNA reads as TGTGCCAGCAGCTTACCGGGGATGGATACGCAGTATTTT.